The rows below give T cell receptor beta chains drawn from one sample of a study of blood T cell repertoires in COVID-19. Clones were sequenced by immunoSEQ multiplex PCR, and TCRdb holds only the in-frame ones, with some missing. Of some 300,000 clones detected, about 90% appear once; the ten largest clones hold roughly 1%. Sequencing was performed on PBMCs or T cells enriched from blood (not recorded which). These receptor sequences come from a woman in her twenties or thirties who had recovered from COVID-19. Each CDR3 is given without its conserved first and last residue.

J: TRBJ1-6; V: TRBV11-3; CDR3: ASSLDRVGSPLH
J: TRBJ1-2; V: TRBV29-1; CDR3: SVEDRAGYT
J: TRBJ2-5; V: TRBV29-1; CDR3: SVAIRGRGETQY
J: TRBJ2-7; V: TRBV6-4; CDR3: ASSDSGGTYEQY
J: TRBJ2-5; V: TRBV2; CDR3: ASSRQTQETQY
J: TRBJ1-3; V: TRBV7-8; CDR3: ASSRPGAVGNTIY
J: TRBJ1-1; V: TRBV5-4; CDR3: ASSLDQGSYTEAF
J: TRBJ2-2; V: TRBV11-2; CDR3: ASSLAGITGELF
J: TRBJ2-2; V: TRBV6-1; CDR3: ASSEDWLAATGELF
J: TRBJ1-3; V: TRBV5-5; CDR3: ASSFQGAYGNTIY
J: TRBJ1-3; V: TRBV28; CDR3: ASQASSGNTIY
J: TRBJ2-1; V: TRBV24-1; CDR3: ATSEPQGSGRYNEQF
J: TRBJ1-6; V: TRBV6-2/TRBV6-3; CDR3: ASSYSGGYSPLH
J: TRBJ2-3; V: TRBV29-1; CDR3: SETSVSTDTQY
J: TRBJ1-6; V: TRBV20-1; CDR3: SASPYRGINSPLH
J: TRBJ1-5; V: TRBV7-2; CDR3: ASSFHSGTGLQPQH
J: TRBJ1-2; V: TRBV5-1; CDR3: ASSLLTGQGMGGYT
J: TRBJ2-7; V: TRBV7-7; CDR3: ASSLAPGPGWEQY
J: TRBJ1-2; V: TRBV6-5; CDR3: ASRSDRVYGYT
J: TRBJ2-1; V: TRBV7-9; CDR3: ASSSGYNEQF
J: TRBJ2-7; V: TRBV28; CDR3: ARVTTTGRGNLVNEQY
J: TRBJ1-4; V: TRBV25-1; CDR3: ASSEGQATNEKLF
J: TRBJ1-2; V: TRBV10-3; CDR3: AISEGQDYGYT
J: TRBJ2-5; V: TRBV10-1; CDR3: ASSETSGGQETQY
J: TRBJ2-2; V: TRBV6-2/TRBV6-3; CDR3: ASSFIGTGELF
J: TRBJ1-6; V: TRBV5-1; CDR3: ASSLGSGQNNSPLH
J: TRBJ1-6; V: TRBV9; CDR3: ASRGDRSYSPLH
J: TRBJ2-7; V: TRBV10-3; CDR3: AISATGRSEQY
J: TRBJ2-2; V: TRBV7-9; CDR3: ASSLAGGNTGELF
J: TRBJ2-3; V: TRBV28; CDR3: ASTLSSGQGQY
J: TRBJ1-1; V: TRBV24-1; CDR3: ATRRTGGNTEAF